The entry below gives a single TCR beta chain sequence along with its context. Use of 60 Vbeta and 13 Jbeta primers characterized the PCR. TCRdb's table, derived via immunoSEQ multiplex PCR, lists solely in-frame clones and lacks some. The sample spans just over 80,000 clones; the ten largest clones claim about 1%. V lost 7 bases, J lost 7 bases, and 12 bases lay in between. Germline V gene sequence: CDR1 DFQATT, CDR2 SNEGSKA (reference sequence). The CDR3 is 11 amino acids. The data were obtained in a study of cytomegalovirus exposure and HLA in healthy donors. The receptor was isolated from a woman in her twenties or thirties in good health and CMV-seronegative. What was sequenced was PBMCs. The genes are TRBV20-1 and TRBJ2-3, with D unclear. DNA of the CDR3: TGCAGTGGTGGGCAGGAATATACGCAGTATTTT. Encoded protein: CSGGQEYTQYF.